This TCR beta chain was identified during a study of human T cells and chemical hapten exposure. As the library was built, unique molecular identifiers were attached to individual cDNA molecules. TCRdb redid the calling of the RACE reads with MiXCR, one entry per CDR3 protein. Of some 74,000 distinct CDR3 sequences detected, over 10% appear once; the ten largest clones hold approximately 5.2%. Time point noted: patch test 3, about 24 weeks after DPC sensitization. The treatment denotes: therapeutic diphenylcyclopropenone sensitization with weekly scalp DPC. Germline loops: CDR1 SGHAT, CDR2 FQNNGV. V lost 2 bases and J 5 bases, leaving 11 bases between the germline ends. CDR3 size: 14 residues.

The chain joins TRBV11-2 to TRBJ2-3; TRBD1 might be the D (5 bases). The source material was whole blood, sampled in connection with sensitization to the hapten diphenylcyclopropenone (DPC). The TCR comes from a woman between 50 and 59 years old with alopecia areata. Some clones in this sample may be carry-over from other donors' samples. The CDR3 nucleotides read TGTGCCAGCAGCTTAACGTTAGGGGAAGATACGCAGTATTTT. Translating gives CASSLTLGEDTQYF. Together with reference TRBV11-2 and TRBJ2-3, the CDR3 gives the full variable domain: EAGVAQSPRYKIIEKRQSVAFWCNPISGHATLYWYQQILGQGPKLLIQFQNNGVVDDSQLPKDRFSAERLKGVDSTLKIQPAKLEDSAVYLCASSLTLGEDTQYFGPGTRLTVL.